What follows is one TCR beta chain and its context. The germline gives CDR1 MNHEY, CDR2 SVGAGI. The CDR3 contains 15 residues. Trimming took off 2 bases at V and 5 bases at J, with 13 bases between the two ends. The data derive from a study of OX40 agonist ivuxolimab in advanced cancers. The data were produced by immunoSEQ multiplex PCR, yet TCRdb's version contains in-frame clones alone and is incomplete. Of fewer than 140,000 clones in the sample, 90% were seen once. The chain joins TRBV6-5 to TRBJ1-3, with D perhaps TRBD1 (6 bases). Material: CD4+ or CD8+ T cells sorted from blood, obtained in a trial of the OX40 agonist ivuxolimab. The receptor was isolated from an adult with an advanced solid tumor such as melanoma, head and neck, liver or kidney cancer. CDR3 amino acids: CASSYGSRGRNTIYF. As DNA, the CDR3 is TGTGCCAGCAGTTACGGTAGCAGGGGTAGAAACACCATATATTTT.